The present T cell receptor beta chain was sequenced within a study of response to subunit inactivated influenza vaccine. This clonotype turned up a few times. Its antigen is currently unknown. Study-level points and caveats: Each seasonal influenza vaccination recruits few new T cells, the authors suggested.

This CDR3 is 14 amino acids long. The germline V gene has CDR1 DFQATT and CDR2 SNEGSKA (reference sequence). V was clipped by 5 bases and J by 2 bases; unmatched bases: 3. TCRdb used MiXCR to reprocess the RT-PCR reads, holding one entry per CDR3 protein. The sample has about 520,000 distinct CDR3 sequences; over 25% are singletons. The chain joins TRBV20-1 to TRBJ2-1, with 10 bases aligning to TRBD2. This sequence was found in a man aged 50 to 60 who received an inactivated influenza vaccine. Here the sequenced sample was CD4+ T cells sorted from PBMCs, taken about 5 days after vaccination. CDR3 nucleotides: TGCAGTGCTTGGACTAGCGGAACCTACAATGAGCAGTTCTTC. The encoded protein is CSAWTSGTYNEQFF.